The T cell receptor (beta chain) under discussion was sequenced for a study of blood T cell repertoires in COVID-19. About the study: T cells, B-cell-depleted T cells, or PBMCs provided the cDNA or gDNA that served as material.

The repertoire was sequenced with immunoSEQ multiplex PCR; TCRdb's copy has only in-frame clones and lacks some. The sample has a few hundred thousand clones, about nine tenths seen once; the top ten hold under 1.2%. Specimen: PBMCs or T cells enriched from blood (not recorded which). The receptor's source is a woman aged 25 to 39 who had been exposed to COVID-19.

The CDR3 nucleotides read TGTGCCAGTAGTACCCCACCCCTAGCGGGAGCCTACAATGAGCAGTTCTTC. This gives the protein CASSTPPLAGAYNEQFF. The chain combines TRBV19 with TRBJ2-1; the match to TRBD2 covers 10 bases. Per germline, CDR1 LNHDA and CDR2 SQIVND (reference sequence). V gave up 4 bases and J gave up 2 bases; unmatched junction bases: 8. The CDR3 contains 17 residues. The full variable domain, rest sourced from reference TRBV19 and TRBJ2-1, is DGGITQSPKYLFRKEGQNVTLSCEQNLNHDAMYWYRQDPGQGLRLIYYSQIVNDFQKGDIAEGYSVSREKKESFPLTVTSAQKNPTAFYLCASSTPPLAGAYNEQFFGPGTRLTVL.